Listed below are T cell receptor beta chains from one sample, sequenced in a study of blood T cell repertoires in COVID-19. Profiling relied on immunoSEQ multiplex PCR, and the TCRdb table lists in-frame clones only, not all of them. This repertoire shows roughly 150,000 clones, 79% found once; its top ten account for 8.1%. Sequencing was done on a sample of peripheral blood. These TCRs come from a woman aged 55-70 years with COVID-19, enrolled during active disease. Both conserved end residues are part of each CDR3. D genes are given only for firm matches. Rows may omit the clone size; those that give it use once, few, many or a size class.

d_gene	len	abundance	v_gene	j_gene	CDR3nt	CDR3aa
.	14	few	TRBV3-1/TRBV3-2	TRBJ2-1	TGTGCCAGCAGCCACTCCTACGGTCACAATGAGCAGTTCTTC	CASSHSYGHNEQFF
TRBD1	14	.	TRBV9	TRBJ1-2	TGTGCCAGCAGCGAAATCGGGACAGGGTCAGGCTACACCTTC	CASSEIGTGSGYTF
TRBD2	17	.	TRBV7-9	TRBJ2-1	TGTGCCAGCAGCTCTGGGGGCGGCGGGAGGGGAATGAATGAGCAGTTCTTC	CASSSGGGGRGMNEQFF
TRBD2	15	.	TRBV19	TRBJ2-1	TGTGCCACCGCGCGGGGGGCAGTATCCTACAATGAGCAGTTCTTC	CATARGAVSYNEQFF
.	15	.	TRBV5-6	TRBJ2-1	TGTGCCAGCAGCTTAATAATCAGCTCCTACAATGAGCAGTTCTTC	CASSLIISSYNEQFF
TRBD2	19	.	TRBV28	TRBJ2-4	TGTGCCAGCAGTTTATCACAAGTACTAGCGGGACAGGTTCGAAACATTCAGTACTTC	CASSLSQVLAGQVRNIQYF
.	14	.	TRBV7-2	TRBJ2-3	TGTGCCAGCAGGGTTGTGAGCAACACAGATACGCAGTATTTT	CASRVVSNTDTQYF
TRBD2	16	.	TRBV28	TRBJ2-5	TGTGCCAGCAGTTTAACACTAGCGGGAGGTCAGGAGACCCAGTACTTC	CASSLTLAGGQETQYF
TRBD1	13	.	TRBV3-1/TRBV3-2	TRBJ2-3	TGTGCCAGCAGCCAAGAAGGGGCGGGACAGGAGTATTTT	CASSQEGAGQEYF
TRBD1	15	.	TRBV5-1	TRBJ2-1	TGCGCCAGCAGCGACCCGGACAGGGGGACGAATGAGCAGTTCTTC	CASSDPDRGTNEQFF
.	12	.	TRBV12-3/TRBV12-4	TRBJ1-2	TGTGCCAGCAGTTTCCGCCGGGCGGGGGACACCTTC	CASSFRRAGDTF
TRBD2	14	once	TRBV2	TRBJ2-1	TGTGCCAGCCGCAGCGGGGGGTCTTACAATGAGCAGTTCTTC	CASRSGGSYNEQFF
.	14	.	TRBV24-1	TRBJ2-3	TGTGCCACCAGTGATTCCTGGGCGACAGATACGCAGTATTTT	CATSDSWATDTQYF
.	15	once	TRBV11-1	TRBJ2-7	TGTGCCAGCAGCTCCCGGTGGGCTACCGCTTACGAGCAGTACTTC	CASSSRWATAYEQYF
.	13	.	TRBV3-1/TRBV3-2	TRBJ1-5	TGTGCCAGCAGCCAAGATATCGATCAGCCCCAGCATTTT	CASSQDIDQPQHF
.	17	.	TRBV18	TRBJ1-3	TGTGCCAGCTCACCAAGGAGGGCGGGGGACTCTGGAAACACCATATATTTT	CASSPRRAGDSGNTIYF
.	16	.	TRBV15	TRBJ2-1	TGTGCCACCAGCAGAGAAGGGGGACTACCCGCCCCTGAGCAGTTCTTC	CATSREGGLPAPEQFF
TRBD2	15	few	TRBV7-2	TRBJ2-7	TGTGCCAGCAGCTCGGATAGCGGGACGTTAAACGAGCAGTACTTC	CASSSDSGTLNEQYF
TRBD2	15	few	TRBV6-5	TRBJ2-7	TGTGCCAGCGTAGGGAGCGGGGCAAGCTCCTACGAGCAGTACTTC	CASVGSGASSYEQYF
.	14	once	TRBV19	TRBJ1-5	TGTGCCAGTACTGGGGACTATAGCAATCAGCCCCAGCATTTT	CASTGDYSNQPQHF
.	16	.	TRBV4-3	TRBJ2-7	TGCGCCAGCAGCCAAGATCTGGCAGCGAGCTCCTACGAGCAGTACTTC	CASSQDLAASSYEQYF
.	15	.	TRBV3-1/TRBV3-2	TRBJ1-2	TGTGCCAGCAGCCAAGATCCTGACAGAAACTATGGCTACACCTTC	CASSQDPDRNYGYTF
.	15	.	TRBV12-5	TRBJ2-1	TGTGCTAGTGGTCGCCAGGGGCCGGCTAGGAATGAGCAGTTCTTC	CASGRQGPARNEQFF
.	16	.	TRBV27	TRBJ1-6	TGTGCCAGCAGTTTCACCGAGGGCCCCTTCGGTTCACCCCTCCACTTT	CASSFTEGPFGSPLHF
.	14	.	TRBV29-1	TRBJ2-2	TGCAGCGCCTCAGGGGTGGTAGCGACCGGGGAGCTGTTTTTT	CSASGVVATGELFF
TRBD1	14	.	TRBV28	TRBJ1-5	TGTGCCAGCATCCTACAGGGGGCTTGGCAGCCCCAGCATTTT	CASILQGAWQPQHF
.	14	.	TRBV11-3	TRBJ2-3	TGTGCCAGCAGTCCAACGGGGTCCACAGATACGCAGTATTTT	CASSPTGSTDTQYF
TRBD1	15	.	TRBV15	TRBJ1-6	TGTGCCACCAGAAGCTCGGGACAGGGGACAGAACCCCTCCACTTT	CATRSSGQGTEPLHF
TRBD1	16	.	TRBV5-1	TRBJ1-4	TGCGCCAGCAGCCGCCAAGGGGGCATGACTAATGAAAAACTGTTTTTT	CASSRQGGMTNEKLFF
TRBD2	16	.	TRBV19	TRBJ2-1	TGTGCCAGTAGTCTCACCTTAGCGGGAGGGGGTGGTGAGCAGTTCTTC	CASSLTLAGGGGEQFF
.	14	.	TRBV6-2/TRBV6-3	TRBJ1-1	TGTGCCAGCAGTTACGACAGCCGCGGCACTGAAGCTTTCTTT	CASSYDSRGTEAFF
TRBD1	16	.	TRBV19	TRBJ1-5	TGTGCCAGTAGTCCTCCGGGACAGGGTGGTCAACAGCCCCAGCATTTT	CASSPPGQGGQQPQHF
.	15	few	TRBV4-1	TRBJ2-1	TGCGCCAGCAGCCCGAGGGGGGGGCCCGACAATGAGCAGTTCTTC	CASSPRGGPDNEQFF
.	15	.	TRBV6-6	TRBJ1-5	TGTGCCAGCAGTTATACGGACTCCCGGGGACAGCCCCAGCATTTT	CASSYTDSRGQPQHF
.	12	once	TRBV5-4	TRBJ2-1	TGTGCCAGCAGCTTGTGGGGGGACGAGCAGTTCTTC	CASSLWGDEQFF
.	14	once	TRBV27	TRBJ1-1	TGTGCCAGCAGTACCGCCGGGAAGACCACTGAAGCTTTCTTT	CASSTAGKTTEAFF
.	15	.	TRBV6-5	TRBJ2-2	TGTGCCAGCAGAAGCGGGACACCGATCACCGGGGAGCTGTTTTTT	CASRSGTPITGELFF